This T cell receptor beta chain was sequenced for a study of CD4 T cell repertoires in COVID-19. Overall study: After 10 days of IL-2 expansion, CFSE-low cells were relabeled and restimulated with other coronavirus spikes.

Here immunoSEQ multiplex PCR was the method, and the copy in TCRdb shows in-frame clones only, minus some. Here the sample spans about 75,000 clones, under 90% being singletons. Study-wide points: Between about 7 and 27% of SARS-CoV-2 clonotypes also appeared in SARS-CoV and/or HKU1 spike cultures. Several top expanded SARS-CoV-2-reactive clonotypes were shared by two or three memory subsets.

Regarding this clone: Its antigen is unidentified.

These memory T cells were uncultured and sequenced directly after ex vivo isolation. This CDR3 region has 11 residues. In germline, CDR1 is LNHDA, CDR2 SQIVND (reference sequence). The J segment lost 6 bases and the V segment lost 6 bases, leaving 1 base of the junction unmatched. This TCR was sampled from a human donor who had COVID-19. The specimen was CD4+ T cells from peripheral blood, collected after recovery from COVID-19. The chain couples TRBV19 to TRBJ1-1; TRBD1 matches 7 bases. The CDR3 sequence is CASRTGPEAFF. CDR3 bases: TGTGCCAGTAGGACAGGGCCTGAAGCTTTCTTT.